The 9 T cell receptor beta chains in this list originate from one sample, sequenced in a study of blood T cells in healthy people across ages. Primers used in a second PCR of about 6 to 11 cycles were a sample-barcoded 5' primer and a J-beta primer mix. TCRdb reprocessed the 5' RACE reads with MiXCR, giving one entry per CDR3 protein. Of 1.2 million to 1.5 million distinct CDR3 sequences listed, 55% to 75% are singletons. What was sequenced was blood. These receptors all come from a man younger than 35 in good health.

This clonotype was observed a single time. V and J are TRBV5-1 and TRBJ2-7, with D perhaps TRBD2 (5 bases). V was pared by 2 bases and J by 5 bases, with 20 bases between. The CDR3 has 16 amino acids. Germline assignment: CDR1 SGHRS and CDR2 YFSETQ. The CDR3 region has the DNA TGCGCCAGCAGCTTATTTGAGGGAACTTTTTCCCACGAGCAGTACTTC. As protein: CASSLFEGTFSHEQYF. The variable domain in full, completed from reference TRBV5-1 and TRBJ2-7, reads KAGVTQTPRYLIKTRGQQVTLSCSPISGHRSVSWYQQTPGQGLQFLFEYFSETQRNKGNFPGRFSGRQFSNSRSEMNVSTLELGDSALYLCASSLFEGTFSHEQYFGPGTRLTVT.

This chain connects TRBV14 to TRBJ1-2, with 7 nucleotides matching TRBD1. Germline CDR1 SGHDN, CDR2 FVKESK. The CDR3 sequence is 15 residues long. After removal of 1 base from V and 7 bases from J, the junction contained 9 bases not matched to a gene. This CDR3 reads CASSQGLTGTSGYTF. The CDR3 DNA reads TGTGCCAGCAGCCAAGGTTTGACAGGGACAAGTGGCTACACCTTC.

The chain combines TRBV6-6 with TRBJ1-1, with a possible D match to TRBD1 (5 bases). From germline, CDR1 is MNHNY and CDR2 SVGAGI (reference sequence). V shed 2 bases and J shed 0 bases, with 16 bases lying between them. The CDR3 is made up of 17 amino acids. The chain's CDR3 is CASSYPIHEGMNTEAFF. CDR3 coding DNA: TGTGCCAGCAGTTACCCCATCCATGAGGGGATGAACACTGAAGCTTTCTTT.

The V and J genes are TRBV6-2 or TRBV6-3 and TRBJ2-3, with TRBD2 as a possible D gene (7 bases). This CDR3 has 16 residues. The germline V and J ends were trimmed by 5 bases and 2 bases, with 17 bases remaining between them. The germline V gene has CDR1 MNHEY and CDR2 SVGEGT. Here the CDR3 DNA reads TGTGCCAGCAGTCCAACTCGGGGGGCAGACACAGATACGCAGTATTTT. Translating gives CASSPTRGADTDTQYF.

V is TRBV5-1 and J is TRBJ2-5; 8 nucleotides match TRBD2. V was pared by 2 bases and J by 3 bases, with 18 bases of the junction left unmatched. Germline V lookup: CDR1 SGHRS, CDR2 YFSETQ. The CDR3 length is 19 residues. The CDR3 reads CASSFRTSTDPYPEETQYF. CDR3 nucleotides: TGCGCCAGCAGCTTTCGGACTAGCACTGACCCATATCCAGAAGAGACCCAGTACTTC.

In this sample, this clonotype turned up a few times. The chain combines TRBV7-9 with TRBJ2-6; the match to TRBD1 covers 9 bases. CDR3 length: 19 amino acids. Trimming took 5 bases from V and 2 from J; bases not matched to a gene: 13. Germline CDR1 SEHNR, CDR2 FQNEAQ (reference sequence). CDR3 in DNA: TGTGCCAGCAGCCAAAGGTCCCGGGACAGGGTGGCTGGGGCCAACGTCCTGACTTTC. Translating gives CASSQRSRDRVAGANVLTF.

Here the CDR3 reads CASSQERRTWGYTF. In DNA, the CDR3 is TGTGCCAGCAGCCAAGAACGGAGGACCTGGGGCTACACCTTC. This sequence joins TRBV3-1 and TRBJ1-2, with D hard to call. From germline, CDR1 is LGHDT and CDR2 YNNKEL (reference sequence). The germline V and J ends were trimmed by 0 bases and 8 bases, with 13 bases remaining between them. CDR3 length: 14 amino acids.

This rearrangement joins TRBV12-3 or TRBV12-4 to TRBJ2-4; no reliable D call. The germline V and J ends were trimmed by 5 bases and 4 bases, with 15 bases remaining between them. This CDR3 spans 15 amino acids. DNA of the CDR3: TGTGCCAGCAGTCCCCCCTGGTCAGATAAAAACATTCAGTACTTC. This sequence encodes CASSPPWSDKNIQYF.

This clonotype has just a few counts. CDR3 amino acids: CSASGLASYEQYF. The CDR3 DNA sequence: TGCAGTGCTTCGGGACTCGCGAGCTACGAGCAGTACTTC. The rearrangement links TRBV20-1 to TRBJ2-7; a weak D match, TRBD2 (6 bases). CDR1 is DFQATT and CDR2 is SNEGSKA in the germline V gene (reference sequence). The V end lost 5 bases, the J end lost 3 bases, and 14 bases lay between the germline ends. The CDR3 spans 13 residues.